This entry concerns a single T cell receptor (beta chain). The target antigen is unknown. These data are taken from a study of T-cell memory formation after mild COVID-19. Study-level results: Pre-infection memory showed some responding clones, and this suggested that cross-reactive memory joined. CD4+ bias marked clones expanding day 15 to 37, unlike balanced contracting clones. Second-wave clones peaking on day 37 lacked confirmed SARS-CoV-2 specificity.

5'RACE with constant-segment primers yielded barcoded, UMI-tagged TCR alpha and TCR beta cDNA libraries. TCRdb itself ran the 5' RACE reads through MiXCR, one entry per CDR3 protein. The data show hundreds of thousands of distinct CDR3 sequences, with around 20% seen just once and under 15% held by the top ten. Sample: PBMCs or a T cell subset sorted from them (not recorded which). The clonotype comes from an adult woman who had mild COVID-19 (a few samples of this study predate the infection). Cell type and time point are not known.

This CDR3 is CASSSSPAGELFF. CDR3 bases: TGCGCCAGCAGCTCCTCCCCGGCCGGGGAGCTGTTTTTT. The V gene is TRBV5-1, the J gene TRBJ2-2, with no clear D. The CDR3 loop spans 13 amino acids. Trimming left V 3 bases short and J 6 bases short, with 9 bases between. CDR1 is SGHRS, CDR2 YFSETQ, per germline.